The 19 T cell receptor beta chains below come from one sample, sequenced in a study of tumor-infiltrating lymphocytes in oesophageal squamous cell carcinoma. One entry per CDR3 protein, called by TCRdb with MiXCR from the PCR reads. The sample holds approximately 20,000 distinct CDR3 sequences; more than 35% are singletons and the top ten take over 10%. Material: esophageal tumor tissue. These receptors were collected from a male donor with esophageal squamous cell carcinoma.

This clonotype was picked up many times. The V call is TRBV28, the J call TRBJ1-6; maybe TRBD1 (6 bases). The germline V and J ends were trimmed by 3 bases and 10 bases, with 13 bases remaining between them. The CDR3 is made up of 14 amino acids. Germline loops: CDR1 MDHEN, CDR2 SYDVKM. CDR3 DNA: TGTGCCAGCAGTTTGTTGGGGAGGGGGTCACCCCTCCACTTT. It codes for CASSLLGRGSPLHF.

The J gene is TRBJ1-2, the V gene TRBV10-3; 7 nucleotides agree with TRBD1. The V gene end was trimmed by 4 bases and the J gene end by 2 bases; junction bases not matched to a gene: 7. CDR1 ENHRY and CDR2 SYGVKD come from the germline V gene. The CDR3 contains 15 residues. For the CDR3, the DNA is TGTGCCATCAGTGTTAAAGACAGGGACAACTATGGCTACACCTTC. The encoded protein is CAISVKDRDNYGYTF.

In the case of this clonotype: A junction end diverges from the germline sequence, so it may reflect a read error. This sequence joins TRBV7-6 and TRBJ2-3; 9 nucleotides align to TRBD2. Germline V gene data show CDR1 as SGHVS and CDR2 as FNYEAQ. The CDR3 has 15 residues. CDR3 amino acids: CASSSIAGAIDTQYF. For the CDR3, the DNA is TGTGCCAGCAGCTCAATAGCGGGAGCAATAGATACACAGTATTTT.

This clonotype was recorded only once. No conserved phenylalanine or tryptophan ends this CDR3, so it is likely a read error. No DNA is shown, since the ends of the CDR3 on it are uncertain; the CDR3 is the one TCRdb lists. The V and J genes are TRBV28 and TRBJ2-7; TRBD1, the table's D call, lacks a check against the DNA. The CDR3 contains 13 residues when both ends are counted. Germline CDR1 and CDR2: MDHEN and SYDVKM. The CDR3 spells CASSPGYGYTFGS.

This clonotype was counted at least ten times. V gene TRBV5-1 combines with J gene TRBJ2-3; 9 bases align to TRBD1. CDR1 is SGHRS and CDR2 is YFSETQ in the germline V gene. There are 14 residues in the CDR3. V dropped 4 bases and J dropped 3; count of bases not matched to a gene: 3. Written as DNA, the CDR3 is TGCGCCAGCAGCGAGACAGGGGGGACAGATACGCAGTATTTT. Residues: CASSETGGTDTQYF. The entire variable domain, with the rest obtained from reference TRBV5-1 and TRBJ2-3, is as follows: KAGVTQTPRYLIKTRGQQVTLSCSPISGHRSVSWYQQTPGQGLQFLFEYFSETQRNKGNFPGRFSGRQFSNSRSEMNVSTLELGDSALYLCASSETGGTDTQYFGPGTRLTVL.

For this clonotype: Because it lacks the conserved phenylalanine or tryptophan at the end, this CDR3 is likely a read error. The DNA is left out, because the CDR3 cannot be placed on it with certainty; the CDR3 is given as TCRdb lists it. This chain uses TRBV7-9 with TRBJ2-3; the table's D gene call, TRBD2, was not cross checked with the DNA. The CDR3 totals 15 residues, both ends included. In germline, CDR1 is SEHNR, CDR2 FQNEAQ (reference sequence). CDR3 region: CASSLVLSYEQYFGP.

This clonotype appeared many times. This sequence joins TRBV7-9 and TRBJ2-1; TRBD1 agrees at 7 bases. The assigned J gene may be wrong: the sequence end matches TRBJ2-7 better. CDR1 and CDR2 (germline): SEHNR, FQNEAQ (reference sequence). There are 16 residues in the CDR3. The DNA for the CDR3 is TGTGCCAGCAGCCCCCGACAGGGAAGCTCCTACAATGAGCAGTACTTC. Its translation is CASSPRQGSSYNEQYF.

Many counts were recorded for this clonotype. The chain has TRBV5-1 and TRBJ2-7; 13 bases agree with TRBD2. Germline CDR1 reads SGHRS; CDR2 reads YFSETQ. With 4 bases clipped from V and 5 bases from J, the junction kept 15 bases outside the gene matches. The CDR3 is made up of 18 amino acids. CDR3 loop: CASSPLGTSGIGGNEQYF. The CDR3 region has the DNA TGCGCCAGCAGCCCGCTGGGGACTAGCGGGATCGGGGGCAACGAGCAGTACTTC.

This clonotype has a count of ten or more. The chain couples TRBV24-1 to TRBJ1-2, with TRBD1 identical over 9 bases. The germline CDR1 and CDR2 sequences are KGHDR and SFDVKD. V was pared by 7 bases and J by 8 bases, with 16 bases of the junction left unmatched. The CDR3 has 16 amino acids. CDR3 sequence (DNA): TGTGCCACCAGCGAGACCGGACAGGGGACTCCTGGAGGCTACACCTTC. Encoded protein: CATSETGQGTPGGYTF.

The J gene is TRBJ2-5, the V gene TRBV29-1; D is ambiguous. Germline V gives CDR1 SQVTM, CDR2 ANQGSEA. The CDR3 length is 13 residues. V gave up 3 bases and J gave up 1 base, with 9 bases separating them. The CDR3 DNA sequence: TGCAGCGTTGACCGCGGTGGCCAAGAGACCCAGTACTTC. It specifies CSVDRGGQETQYF.

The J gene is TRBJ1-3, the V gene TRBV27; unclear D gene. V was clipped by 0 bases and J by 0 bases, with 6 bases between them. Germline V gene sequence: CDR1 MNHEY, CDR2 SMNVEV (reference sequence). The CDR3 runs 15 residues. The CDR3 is CASSLSGSSGNTIYF. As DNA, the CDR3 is TGTGCCAGCAGTTTATCCGGTAGCTCTGGAAACACCATATATTTT.

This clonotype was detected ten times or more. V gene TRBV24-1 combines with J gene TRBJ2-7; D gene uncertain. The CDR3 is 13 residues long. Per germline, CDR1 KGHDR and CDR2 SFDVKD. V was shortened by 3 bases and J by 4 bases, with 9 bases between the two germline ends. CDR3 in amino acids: CATSDPNSYEQYF. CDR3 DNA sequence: TGTGCCACCAGTGATCCCAACAGTTACGAGCAGTACTTC.

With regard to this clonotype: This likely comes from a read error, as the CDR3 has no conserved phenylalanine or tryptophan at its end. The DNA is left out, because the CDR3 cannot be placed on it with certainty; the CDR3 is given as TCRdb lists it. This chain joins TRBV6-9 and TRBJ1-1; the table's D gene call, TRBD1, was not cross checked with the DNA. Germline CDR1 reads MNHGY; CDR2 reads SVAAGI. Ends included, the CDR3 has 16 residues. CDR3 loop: CASSAQGGKYGYTFGR.

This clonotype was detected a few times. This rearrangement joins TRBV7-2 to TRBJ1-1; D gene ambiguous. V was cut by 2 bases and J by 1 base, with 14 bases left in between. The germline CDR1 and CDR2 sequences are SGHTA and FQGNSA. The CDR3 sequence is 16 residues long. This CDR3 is CASSLSGSVWNTEAFF. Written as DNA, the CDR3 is TGTGCCAGCAGCTTATCCGGAAGTGTTTGGAACACTGAAGCTTTCTTT. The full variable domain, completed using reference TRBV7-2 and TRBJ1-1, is GAGVSQSPSNKVTEKGKDVELRCDPISGHTALYWYRQSLGQGLEFLIYFQGNSAPDKSGLPSDRFSAERTGGSVSTLTIQRTQQEDSAVYLCASSLSGSVWNTEAFFGQGTRLTVV.

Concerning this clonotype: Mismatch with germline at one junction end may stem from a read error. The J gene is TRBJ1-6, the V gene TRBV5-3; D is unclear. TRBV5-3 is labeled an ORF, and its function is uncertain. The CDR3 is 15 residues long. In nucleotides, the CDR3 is TGCGCCAGCAGCCTTAGCGGGAGGGCTGCCTACGAGCAGCACTTT. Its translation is CASSLSGRAAYEQHF.

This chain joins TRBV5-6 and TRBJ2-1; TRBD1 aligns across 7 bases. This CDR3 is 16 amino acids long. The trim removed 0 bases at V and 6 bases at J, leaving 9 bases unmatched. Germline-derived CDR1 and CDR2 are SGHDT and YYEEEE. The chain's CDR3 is CASSLGQGVQGNEQFF. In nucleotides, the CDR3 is TGTGCCAGCAGCTTGGGTCAGGGGGTACAGGGCAATGAGCAGTTCTTC. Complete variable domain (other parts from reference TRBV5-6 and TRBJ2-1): DAGVTQSPTHLIKTRGQQVTLRCSPKSGHDTVSWYQQALGQGPQFIFQYYEEEERQRGNFPDRFSGHQFPNYSSELNVNALLLGDSALYLCASSLGQGVQGNEQFFGPGTRLTVL.

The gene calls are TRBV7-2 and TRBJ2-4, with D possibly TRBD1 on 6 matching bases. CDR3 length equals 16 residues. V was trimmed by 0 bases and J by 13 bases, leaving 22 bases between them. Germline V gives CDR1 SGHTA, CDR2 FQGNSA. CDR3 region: CASSLAAGEPYNEQYF. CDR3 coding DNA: TGTGCCAGCAGCTTAGCGGCAGGGGAGCCCTACAATGAGCAGTACTTC.

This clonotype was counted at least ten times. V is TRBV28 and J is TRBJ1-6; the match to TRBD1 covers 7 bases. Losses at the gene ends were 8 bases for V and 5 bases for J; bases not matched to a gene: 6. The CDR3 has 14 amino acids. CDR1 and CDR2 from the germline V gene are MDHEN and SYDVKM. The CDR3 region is CASSPGQHNSPLHF. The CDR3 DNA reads TGTGCCAGCTCCCCGGGACAGCATAATTCACCCCTCCACTTT.

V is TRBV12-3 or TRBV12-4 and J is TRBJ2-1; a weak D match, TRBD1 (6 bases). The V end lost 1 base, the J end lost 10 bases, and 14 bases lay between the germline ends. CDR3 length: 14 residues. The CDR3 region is CASSLGGPRGEQFF. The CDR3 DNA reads TGTGCCAGCAGTTTAGGGGGGCCGAGGGGCGAGCAGTTCTTC.